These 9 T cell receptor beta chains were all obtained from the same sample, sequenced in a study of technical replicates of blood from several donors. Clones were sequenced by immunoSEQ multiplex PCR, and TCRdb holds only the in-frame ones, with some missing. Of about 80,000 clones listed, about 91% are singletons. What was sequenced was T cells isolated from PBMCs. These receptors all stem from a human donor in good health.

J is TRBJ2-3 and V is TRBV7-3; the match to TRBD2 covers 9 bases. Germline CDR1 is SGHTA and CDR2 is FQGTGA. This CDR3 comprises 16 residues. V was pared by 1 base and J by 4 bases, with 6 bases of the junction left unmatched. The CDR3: CASSLKAGGSADTQYF. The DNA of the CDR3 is TGTGCCAGCAGCTTAAAAGCGGGGGGCAGTGCAGATACGCAGTATTTT.

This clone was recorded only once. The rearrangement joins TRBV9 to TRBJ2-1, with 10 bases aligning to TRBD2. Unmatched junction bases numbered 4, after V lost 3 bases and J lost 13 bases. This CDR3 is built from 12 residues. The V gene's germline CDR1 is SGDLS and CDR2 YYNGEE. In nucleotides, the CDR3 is TGTGCCAGCAGCGGAGCGGGAGGGTTCCAGTTCTTC. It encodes CASSGAGGFQFF.

The CDR3 loop reads CASSYSWGEANTEAFF. The CDR3 DNA sequence: TGTGCCAGCAGTTACTCGTGGGGGGAGGCAAACACTGAAGCTTTCTTT. The genes are TRBV6-5 and TRBJ1-1; perhaps TRBD1 as D (5 bases). The ends were cut back, 0 bases at V and 2 bases at J, with 13 bases in the middle. Germline loops: CDR1 MNHEY, CDR2 SVGAGI. The CDR3 extends over 16 amino acids.

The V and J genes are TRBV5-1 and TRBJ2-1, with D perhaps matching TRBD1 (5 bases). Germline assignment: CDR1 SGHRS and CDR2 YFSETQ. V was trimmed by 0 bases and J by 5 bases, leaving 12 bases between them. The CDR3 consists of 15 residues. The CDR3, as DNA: TGCGCCAGCAGCTTGGAGGGGCCGTGGAACAATGAGCAGTTCTTC. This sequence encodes CASSLEGPWNNEQFF.

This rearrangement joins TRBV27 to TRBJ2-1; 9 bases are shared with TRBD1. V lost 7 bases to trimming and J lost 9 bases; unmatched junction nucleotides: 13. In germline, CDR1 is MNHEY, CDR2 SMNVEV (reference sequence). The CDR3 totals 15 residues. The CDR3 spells CASTAGTGKNGEQFF. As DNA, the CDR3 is TGTGCCAGCACAGCAGGGACAGGGAAAAATGGTGAGCAGTTCTTC.

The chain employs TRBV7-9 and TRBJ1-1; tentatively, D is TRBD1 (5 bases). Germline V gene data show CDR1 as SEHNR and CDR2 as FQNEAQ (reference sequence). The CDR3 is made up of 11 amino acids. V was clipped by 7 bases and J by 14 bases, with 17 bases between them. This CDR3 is CASTPGGSVFF. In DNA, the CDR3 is TGTGCCAGCACCCCCGGGGGATCCGTATTCTTT.

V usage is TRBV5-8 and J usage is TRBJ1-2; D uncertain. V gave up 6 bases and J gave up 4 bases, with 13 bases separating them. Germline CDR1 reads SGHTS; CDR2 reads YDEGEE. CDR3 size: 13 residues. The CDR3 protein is CASTFDNGYGYTF. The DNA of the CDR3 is TGTGCCAGCACTTTTGACAACGGCTATGGCTACACCTTC.

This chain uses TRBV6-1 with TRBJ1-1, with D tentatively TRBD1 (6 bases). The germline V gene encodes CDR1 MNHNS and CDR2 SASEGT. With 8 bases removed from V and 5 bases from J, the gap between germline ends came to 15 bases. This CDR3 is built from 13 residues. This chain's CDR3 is CASPNPQGTEAFF. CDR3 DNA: TGTGCCAGCCCCAATCCGCAGGGGACTGAAGCTTTCTTT.

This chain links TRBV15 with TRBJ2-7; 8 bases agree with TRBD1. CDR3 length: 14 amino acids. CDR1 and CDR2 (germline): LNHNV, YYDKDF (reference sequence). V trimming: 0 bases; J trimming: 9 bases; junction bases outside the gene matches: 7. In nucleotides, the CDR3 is TGTGCCACCAGCAGAGATCAGGGGGCCCTGGGGCAGTACTTC. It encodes CATSRDQGALGQYF.